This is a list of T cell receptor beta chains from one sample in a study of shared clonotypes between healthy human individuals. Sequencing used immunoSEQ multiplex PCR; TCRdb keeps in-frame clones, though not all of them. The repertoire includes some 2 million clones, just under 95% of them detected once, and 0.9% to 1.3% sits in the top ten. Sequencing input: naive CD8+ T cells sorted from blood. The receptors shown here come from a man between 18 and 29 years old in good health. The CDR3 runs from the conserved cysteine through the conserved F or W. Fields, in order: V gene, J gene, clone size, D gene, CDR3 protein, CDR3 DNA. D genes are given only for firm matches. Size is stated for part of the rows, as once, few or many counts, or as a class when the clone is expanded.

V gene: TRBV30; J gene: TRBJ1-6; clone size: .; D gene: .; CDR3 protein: CAWTYESSYNSPLHF; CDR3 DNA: TGTGCCTGGACTTACGAGAGCTCCTATAATTCACCCCTCCACTTT
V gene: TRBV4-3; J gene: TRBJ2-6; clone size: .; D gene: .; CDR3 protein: CASSQESRGPSGANVLTF; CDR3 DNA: TGCGCCAGCAGCCAAGAAAGCAGGGGACCATCTGGGGCCAACGTCCTGACTTTC
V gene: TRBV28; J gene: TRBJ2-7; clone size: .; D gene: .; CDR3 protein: CASSFGSREGASGEQYF; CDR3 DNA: TGTGCCAGCAGTTTCGGTTCCAGGGAAGGGGCCAGTGGTGAGCAGTACTTC
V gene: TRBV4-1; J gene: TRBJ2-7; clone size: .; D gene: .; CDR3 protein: CASSQDRGTGSYEQYF; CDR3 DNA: TGCGCCAGCAGCCAAGATCGGGGGACTGGGAGCTACGAGCAGTACTTC
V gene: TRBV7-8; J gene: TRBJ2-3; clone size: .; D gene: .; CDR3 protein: CASRPGQGSTDTQYF; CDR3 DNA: TGTGCCAGCAGACCAGGGCAGGGGTCCACAGATACGCAGTATTTT
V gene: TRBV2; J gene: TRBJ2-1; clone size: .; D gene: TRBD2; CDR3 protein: CASSSGLDNEQFF; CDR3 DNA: TGTGCCAGCAGTTCCGGACTAGACAATGAGCAGTTCTTC
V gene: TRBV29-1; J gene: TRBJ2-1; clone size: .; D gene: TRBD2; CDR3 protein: CRRAGTPYNEQFF; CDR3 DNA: TGCAGGAGAGCGGGGACCCCCTACAATGAGCAGTTCTTC
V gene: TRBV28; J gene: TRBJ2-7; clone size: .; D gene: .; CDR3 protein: CASSFFTLSYEQYF; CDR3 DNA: TGTGCCAGCAGTTTTTTCACCCTCTCCTACGAGCAGTACTTC
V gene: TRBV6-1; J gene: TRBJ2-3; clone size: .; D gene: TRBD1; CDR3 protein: CASSERTGGDTQYF; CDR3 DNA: TGTGCCAGCAGTGAACGGACAGGGGGGGATACGCAGTATTTT
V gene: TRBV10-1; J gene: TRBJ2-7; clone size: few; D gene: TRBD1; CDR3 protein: CASSDPDRTYEQYF; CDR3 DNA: TGCGCCAGCAGTGACCCGGACAGGACATACGAGCAGTACTTC
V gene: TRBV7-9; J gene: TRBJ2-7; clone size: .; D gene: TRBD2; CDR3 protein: CASSQAGGGYEQYF; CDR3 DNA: TGTGCCAGCAGCCAAGCGGGAGGTGGGTACGAGCAGTACTTC
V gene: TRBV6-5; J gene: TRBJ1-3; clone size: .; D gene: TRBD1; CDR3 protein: CASSYSEGANTIYF; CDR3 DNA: TGTGCCAGCAGTTACTCGGAGGGGGCAAACACCATATATTTT
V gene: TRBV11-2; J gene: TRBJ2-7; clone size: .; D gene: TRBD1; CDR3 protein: CASSFGTESYEQYF; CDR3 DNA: TGTGCCAGCAGCTTCGGGACAGAATCGTACGAGCAGTACTTC
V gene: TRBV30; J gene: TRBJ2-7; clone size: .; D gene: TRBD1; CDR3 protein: CAWSQTGGYEQYF; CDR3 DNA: TGTGCCTGGTCGCAGACAGGGGGCTACGAGCAGTACTTC
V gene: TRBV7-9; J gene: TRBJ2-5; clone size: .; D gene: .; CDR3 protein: CASSSPYSTTEETQYF; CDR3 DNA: TGTGCCAGCAGCTCCCCATACAGTACCACTGAAGAGACCCAGTACTTC
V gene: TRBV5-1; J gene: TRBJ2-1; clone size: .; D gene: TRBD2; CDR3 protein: CASSVTSGDIYNEQFF; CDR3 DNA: TGCGCCAGCAGCGTTACTAGCGGGGATATCTACAATGAGCAGTTCTTC
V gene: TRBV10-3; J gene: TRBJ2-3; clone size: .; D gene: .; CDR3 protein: CAIQSPSTDTQYF; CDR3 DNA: TGTGCCATCCAGTCCCCCTCCACAGATACGCAGTATTTT
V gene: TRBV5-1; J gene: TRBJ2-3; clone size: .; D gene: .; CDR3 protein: CASSLSRGGTDTQYF; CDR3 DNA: TGCGCCAGCAGCTTGTCCAGGGGAGGGACAGATACGCAGTATTTT
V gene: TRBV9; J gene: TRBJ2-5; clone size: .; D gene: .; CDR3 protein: CASSDLAAQETQYF; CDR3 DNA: TGTGCCAGCAGTGACTTAGCGGCCCAAGAGACCCAGTACTTC
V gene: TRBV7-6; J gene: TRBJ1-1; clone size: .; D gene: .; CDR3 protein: CASSLVVSTVNTEAFF; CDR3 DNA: TGTGCCAGCAGCTTAGTAGTTTCGACTGTGAACACTGAAGCTTTCTTT
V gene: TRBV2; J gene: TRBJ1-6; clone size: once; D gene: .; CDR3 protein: CASSAGWDNSPLHF; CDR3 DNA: TGTGCCAGCAGTGCTGGTTGGGATAATTCACCCCTCCACTTT
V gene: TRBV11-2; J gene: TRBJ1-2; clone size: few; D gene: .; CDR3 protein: CASSVSGGYTF; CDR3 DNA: TGTGCCAGCAGCGTCAGCGGCGGCTACACCTTC
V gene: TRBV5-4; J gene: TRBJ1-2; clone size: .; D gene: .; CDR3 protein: CASRGLDYGYTF; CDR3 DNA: TGTGCCAGCAGGGGTTTAGACTATGGCTACACCTTC
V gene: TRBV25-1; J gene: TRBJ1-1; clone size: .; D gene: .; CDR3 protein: CASSMPGLKNTEAFF; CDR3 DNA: TGTGCCAGCAGTATGCCGGGACTCAAGAACACTGAAGCTTTCTTT
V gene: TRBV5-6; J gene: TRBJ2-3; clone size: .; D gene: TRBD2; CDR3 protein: CASSFNLGLAGGPADTQYF; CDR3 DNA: TGTGCCAGCAGCTTCAATTTAGGACTAGCGGGGGGGCCCGCAGATACGCAGTATTTT
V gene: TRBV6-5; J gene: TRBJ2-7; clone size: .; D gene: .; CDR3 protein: CASSYSHGYEQYF; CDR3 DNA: TGTGCCAGCAGTTACTCGCACGGCTACGAGCAGTACTTC
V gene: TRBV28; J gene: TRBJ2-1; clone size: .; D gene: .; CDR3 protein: CAGGEYNEQFF; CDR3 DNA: TGTGCTGGCGGCGAGTACAATGAGCAGTTCTTC
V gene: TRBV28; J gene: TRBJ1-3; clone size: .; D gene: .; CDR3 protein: CASKAQGSTGNTIYF; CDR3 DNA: TGTGCCAGCAAAGCCCAGGGGAGCACTGGAAACACCATATATTTT
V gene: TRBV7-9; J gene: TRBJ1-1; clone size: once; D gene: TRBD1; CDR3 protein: CASSSRTGATEAFF; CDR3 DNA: TGTGCCAGCAGCTCTAGGACAGGGGCGACTGAAGCTTTCTTT